This entry describes one T cell receptor (beta chain). Antigen unknown. The sample originates from a study of post-analysis software for immune sequencing data. Overall study results and limits: Among four to six TRBV segments more frequent in patients than controls were TRBV5-6, TRBV5-1 and TRBV20-1.

The CDR3 has 14 residues. Germline CDR1 and CDR2: MNHEY and SVGAGI. V was pared by 5 bases and J by 0 bases, with 8 bases between. Unique molecular identifiers were present in the TCR beta cDNA libraries. TCRdb processed the PCR reads anew with MiXCR; each CDR3 protein has one entry. The sample holds hundreds of thousands of distinct CDR3 sequences, around 27% seen once. The TCR sequence derives from a girl aged 10-17 years with multiple sclerosis. The gene calls are TRBV6-5 and TRBJ2-4, with D possibly being TRBD2 (5 bases). Sample: blood. CDR3 amino acids: CASSNGGAKNIQYF. DNA of the CDR3: TGTGCCAGCAGTAACGGAGGAGCCAAAAACATTCAGTACTTC.